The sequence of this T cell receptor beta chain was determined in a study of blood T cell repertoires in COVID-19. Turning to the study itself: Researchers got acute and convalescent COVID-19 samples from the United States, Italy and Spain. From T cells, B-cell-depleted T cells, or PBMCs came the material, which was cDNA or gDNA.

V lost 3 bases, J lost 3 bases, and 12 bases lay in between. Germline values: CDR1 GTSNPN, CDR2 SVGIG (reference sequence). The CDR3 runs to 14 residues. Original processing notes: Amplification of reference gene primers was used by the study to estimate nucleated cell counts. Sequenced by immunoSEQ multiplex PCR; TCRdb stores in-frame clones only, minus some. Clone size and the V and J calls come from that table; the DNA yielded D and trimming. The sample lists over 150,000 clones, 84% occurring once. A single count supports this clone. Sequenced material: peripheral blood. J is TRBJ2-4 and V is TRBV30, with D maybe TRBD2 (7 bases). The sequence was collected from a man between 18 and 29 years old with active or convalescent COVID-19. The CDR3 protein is CAWRGRGGKNIQYF. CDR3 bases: TGTGCCTGGAGGGGGAGGGGGGGCAAAAACATTCAGTACTTC.